The rows below give T cell receptor beta chains drawn from one sample of a study of neurological immune-mediated disorders. TCRdb analysed the 5' RACE reads with MiXCR anew, one entry per CDR3 protein. The sample includes around 70,000 distinct CDR3 sequences, approximately 5.2% of them seen just once. What was sequenced was PBMCs. The receptors were gathered from a man between 18 and 29 years old with multiple sclerosis. CDR3s include the opening cysteine and the closing phenylalanine or tryptophan. The order of the fields is CDR3 protein, V gene, clone size. The size entry is marked missing in some rows and otherwise reads once, few, many or a size class.

CDR3 protein: CASSPLAPGELFF
V gene: TRBV6-6
clone size: many

CDR3 protein: CASSLQYRSSGSYEQYF
V gene: TRBV3-1
clone size: many

CDR3 protein: CASSPQRGSKFF
V gene: TRBV12-3/TRBV12-4
clone size: many

CDR3 protein: CASSLLRARGANVLTF
V gene: TRBV5-6
clone size: many

CDR3 protein: CASSEGQGRGETQYF
V gene: TRBV5-5
clone size: many

CDR3 protein: CASSAPNNEQFF
V gene: TRBV9
clone size: few

CDR3 protein: CASCRHARMAGGNTGELFF
V gene: TRBV5-1
clone size: many

CDR3 protein: CSARAGTKTYEQYF
V gene: TRBV20-1
clone size: NA

CDR3 protein: CASSEQGGSYNEQFF
V gene: TRBV6-6
clone size: many

CDR3 protein: CSARGLGDYNSPLHF
V gene: TRBV20-1
clone size: many

CDR3 protein: CASSPSTERSFMPYGYTF
V gene: TRBV6-1
clone size: few

CDR3 protein: CAATGFGDTQYF
V gene: TRBV6-5
clone size: many

CDR3 protein: CASSPGTDTGELFF
V gene: TRBV6-1
clone size: many

CDR3 protein: CASSLDTSGYGYTF
V gene: TRBV7-2
clone size: many

CDR3 protein: CVSSQMVSVNEQFF
V gene: TRBV14
clone size: NA

CDR3 protein: CASSLLPARAGAYYEQYF
V gene: TRBV7-2
clone size: many

CDR3 protein: CASSLVGQSYEQYF
V gene: TRBV5-1
clone size: many

CDR3 protein: CASSRTGTAHTGELFF
V gene: TRBV6-5
clone size: many

CDR3 protein: CASAGTYGYTF
V gene: TRBV6-5
clone size: many

CDR3 protein: CASSLRGFPRDHEQYF
V gene: TRBV27
clone size: many

CDR3 protein: CSAREGQGVLRSYNSPLHF
V gene: TRBV20-1
clone size: many

CDR3 protein: CASSLGGGTGEQYF
V gene: TRBV12-3/TRBV12-4
clone size: many

CDR3 protein: CSAQGLADVDEQFF
V gene: TRBV20-1
clone size: many

CDR3 protein: CASSLQGRNTINF
V gene: TRBV18
clone size: NA

CDR3 protein: CASSLGAGTTYEQYF
V gene: TRBV7-6
clone size: many

CDR3 protein: CASSLGAGRLNQPQHF
V gene: TRBV7-9
clone size: many

CDR3 protein: CASTRSYSPLGKLFF
V gene: TRBV12-3/TRBV12-4
clone size: many

CDR3 protein: CSAGGGGRTEAFF
V gene: TRBV20-1
clone size: many

CDR3 protein: CSALRRYEQYF
V gene: TRBV20-1
clone size: many

CDR3 protein: CACSGFSGGTNTEAFF
V gene: TRBV18
clone size: NA

CDR3 protein: CASSEAGTGTNSPLHF
V gene: TRBV25-1
clone size: many

CDR3 protein: CSAPDRKMNTEAFF
V gene: TRBV20-1
clone size: NA

CDR3 protein: CASSASIGVGTDTQYF
V gene: TRBV9
clone size: many

CDR3 protein: CASTLQGLDKQFF
V gene: TRBV28
clone size: many

CDR3 protein: CASSGTANQPQHF
V gene: TRBV19
clone size: NA

CDR3 protein: CASSLLDGSNSPLHF
V gene: TRBV5-1
clone size: many

CDR3 protein: CASSQAGGGSPLHF
V gene: TRBV14
clone size: many

CDR3 protein: CAISESGGVNNEQFF
V gene: TRBV10-3
clone size: many

CDR3 protein: CASRGLGGYTF
V gene: TRBV9
clone size: many

CDR3 protein: CASSRITSGRFYEQYF
V gene: TRBV11-2
clone size: many

CDR3 protein: CASSFDWNTGELFF
V gene: TRBV5-1
clone size: many

CDR3 protein: CAISESRGDYGYTF
V gene: TRBV10-3
clone size: many

CDR3 protein: CASSAGAMNTEAFF
V gene: TRBV9
clone size: few